These 17 T cell receptor beta chains were all obtained from the same sample, sequenced in a study of blood T cell repertoires in COVID-19. Data came from immunoSEQ multiplex PCR; TCRdb stores just in-frame clones and leaves some out. Of approximately 230,000 clones in the sample, more than 80% were seen once. Material: peripheral blood. These receptors originate from a man aged 25-40 years who had recovered from COVID-19.

This chain links TRBV7-6 with TRBJ2-3; 14 bases fit TRBD2. Germline CDR1 and CDR2: SGHVS and FNYEAQ. The V gene end was trimmed by 5 bases and the J gene end by 0 bases; junction bases not matched to a gene: 10. This CDR3 spans 19 amino acids. The CDR3 reads CASSHPGLAGGLSTDTQYF. The CDR3 DNA sequence: TGTGCCAGCAGCCACCCCGGACTAGCGGGGGGCCTAAGCACAGATACGCAGTATTTT.

This chain joins TRBV12-3 or TRBV12-4 and TRBJ1-4; no clear D. This CDR3 contains 12 residues. V lost 4 bases, J lost 8 bases, and 8 bases lay in between. This CDR3 reads CASSWSGEKLFF. For the CDR3, the DNA is TGTGCCAGCAGTTGGTCCGGGGAAAAACTGTTTTTT.

V is TRBV19 and J is TRBJ1-1; 8 bases align to TRBD1. The CDR3 runs to 16 residues. The germline CDR1 and CDR2 sequences are LNHDA and SQIVND (reference sequence). V trimming: 5 bases; J trimming: 7 bases; junction bases outside the gene matches: 15. For the CDR3, the DNA is TGTGCCAGTAGTCCCCAGCAGGGGGCGAGGGTGGGTGAAGCTTTCTTT. This gives the protein CASSPQQGARVGEAFF.

The chain employs TRBV5-6 and TRBJ1-2; TRBD1 aligns across 9 bases. The CDR3 spans 16 residues. J lost 3 bases, V lost 5 bases, and 11 bases had no gene match. CDR1 and CDR2 (germline): SGHDT, YYEEEE. The CDR3 DNA reads as TGTGCCAGCAGTGCCGGGACAGGGACGACTGACTATGGCTACACCTTC. As protein: CASSAGTGTTDYGYTF.

The chain links TRBV5-6 to TRBJ1-6, with a possible D match to TRBD1 (6 bases). Germline CDR1 and CDR2: SGHDT and YYEEEE. The length of the CDR3 is 16 residues. Trimming pared 1 base from V and 6 bases from J, leaving 14 bases between. CDR3 residues: CASSLLGQGINSPLHF. CDR3 in DNA: TGTGCCAGCAGCTTGTTAGGGCAGGGGATTAATTCACCCCTCCACTTT.

This chain connects TRBV5-1 to TRBJ1-1; perhaps TRBD1 as D (5 bases). CDR1 SGHRS and CDR2 YFSETQ come from the germline V gene. Trimming stripped 0 bases from V and 1 base from J, with 7 bases between. The length of the CDR3 is 14 residues. The CDR3 DNA reads TGCGCCAGCAGCTTGGCAGGGTCGAACACTGAAGCTTTCTTT. It translates to CASSLAGSNTEAFF.

This clone was counted a single time. The gene calls are TRBV6-4 and TRBJ2-7; 10 bases fit TRBD1. Looked up from germline, CDR1 is MRHNA and CDR2 is SNTAGT. The CDR3 length is 16 residues. V gave up 2 bases and J gave up 3 bases; unmatched junction bases: 7. Written as DNA, the CDR3 is TGTGCCAGCAGTGACGGGGGAAGGACAGGGGGCTACGAGCAGTACTTC. Its protein product is CASSDGGRTGGYEQYF.

The chain links TRBV27 to TRBJ2-7; 7 bases agree with TRBD1. V gave up 3 bases and J gave up 2 bases; unmatched junction bases: 7. Germline CDR1 MNHEY, CDR2 SMNVEV (reference sequence). This CDR3 spans 15 amino acids. As DNA, the CDR3 is TGTGCCAGCAGTTTCCAAAATCAGGGGGCCTACGAGCAGTACTTC. It is translated as CASSFQNQGAYEQYF.

V gene TRBV24-1 combines with J gene TRBJ2-3; 9 nucleotides line up with TRBD1. The CDR3 runs 15 residues. V was clipped by 5 bases and J by 11 bases; unmatched bases: 13. CDR1 and CDR2 (germline): KGHDR, SFDVKD. The CDR3 bases are TGTGCCACCAGTGCCAGGGACCCGGGACAGGGAATGCAGTATTTT. Its translation is CATSARDPGQGMQYF.

The rearrangement joins TRBV9 to TRBJ1-1; D possibly corresponds to TRBD1 (6 bases). V lost 3 bases and J 0 bases, leaving 9 bases between the germline ends. The CDR3 consists of 14 residues. Germline V lookup: CDR1 SGDLS, CDR2 YYNGEE. The CDR3 bases are TGTGCCAGCAGCGGAGGGGACATGAACACTGAAGCTTTCTTT. Translating gives CASSGGDMNTEAFF.

V and J are TRBV5-1 and TRBJ2-2; D call uncertain. CDR3 length: 15 residues. The V gene lost 0 bases and the J gene lost 4 bases, with 10 bases spanning the gap. Germline assignment: CDR1 SGHRS and CDR2 YFSETQ. CDR3 protein: CASSLVQAGTGELFF. The CDR3 nucleotides read TGCGCCAGCAGCTTGGTTCAGGCCGGCACCGGGGAGCTGTTTTTT.

The chain joins TRBV19 to TRBJ2-1, with 9 bases aligning to TRBD2. The CDR3 has 14 residues. Germline V gives CDR1 LNHDA, CDR2 SQIVND (reference sequence). J gave up 9 bases and V 3 bases, and 6 bases lay outside the gene matches. The CDR3 loop is CASSIPSGVLEQFF. The DNA for the CDR3 is TGTGCCAGTAGTATCCCTAGCGGGGTACTTGAGCAGTTCTTC.

The V call is TRBV5-1, the J call TRBJ1-1; TRBD1 agrees at 8 bases. The length of the CDR3 is 17 residues. V was clipped by 4 bases and J by 0 bases; unmatched bases: 11. Germline values: CDR1 SGHRS, CDR2 YFSETQ. As DNA, the CDR3 is TGCGCCAGCAGCCCCAGGGGGCAAATTTCAGTGAACACTGAAGCTTTCTTT. This gives the protein CASSPRGQISVNTEAFF.

The gene calls are TRBV7-9 and TRBJ1-4; the D gene is possibly TRBD1 (5 bases). V lost 5 bases and J lost 6, with 7 bases in between. The V gene's germline CDR1 is SEHNR and CDR2 FQNEAQ (reference sequence). This CDR3 is built from 12 residues. CDR3: CASSQGDEKLFF. The CDR3 region has the DNA TGTGCCAGCAGCCAAGGGGATGAAAAACTGTTTTTT. Based on the CDR3 plus reference TRBV7-9 and TRBJ1-4, the full variable domain is DTGVSQNPRHKITKRGQNVTFRCDPISEHNRLYWYRQTLGQGPEFLTYFQNEAQLEKSRLLSDRFSAERPKGSFSTLEIQRTEQGDSAMYLCASSQGDEKLFFGSGTQLSVL.

The chain employs TRBV4-3 and TRBJ2-1, with 9 bases that match TRBD1. CDR3 length: 14 amino acids. The germline V gene encodes CDR1 LGHNA and CDR2 YSLEER. The junction had 3 bases not matched to a gene; V was cut back by 2 bases and J by 7 bases. The CDR3 loop is CASSQIQGANEQFF. CDR3 bases: TGCGCCAGCAGCCAAATACAGGGGGCAAATGAGCAGTTCTTC.

The V and J genes are TRBV7-2 and TRBJ2-3; no firm D call. Germline assignment: CDR1 SGHTA and CDR2 FQGNSA. This CDR3 is built from 13 residues. V was cut by 1 base and J by 4 bases, with 6 bases left in between. CDR3 in DNA: TGTGCCAGCAGCTTAGTCCTAGCAGATACGCAGTATTTT. Protein sequence: CASSLVLADTQYF.

This clone was observed a handful of times. V is TRBV20-1 and J is TRBJ2-3, with a possible D match to TRBD2 (6 bases). The germline V and J ends were trimmed by 6 bases and 6 bases, with 10 bases remaining between them. This CDR3 comprises 11 residues. CDR1 is DFQATT, CDR2 SNEGSKA, per germline (reference sequence). The CDR3 reads CSAPRGDTQYF. The CDR3 DNA sequence: TGCAGTGCCCCCCGGGGGGATACGCAGTATTTT.